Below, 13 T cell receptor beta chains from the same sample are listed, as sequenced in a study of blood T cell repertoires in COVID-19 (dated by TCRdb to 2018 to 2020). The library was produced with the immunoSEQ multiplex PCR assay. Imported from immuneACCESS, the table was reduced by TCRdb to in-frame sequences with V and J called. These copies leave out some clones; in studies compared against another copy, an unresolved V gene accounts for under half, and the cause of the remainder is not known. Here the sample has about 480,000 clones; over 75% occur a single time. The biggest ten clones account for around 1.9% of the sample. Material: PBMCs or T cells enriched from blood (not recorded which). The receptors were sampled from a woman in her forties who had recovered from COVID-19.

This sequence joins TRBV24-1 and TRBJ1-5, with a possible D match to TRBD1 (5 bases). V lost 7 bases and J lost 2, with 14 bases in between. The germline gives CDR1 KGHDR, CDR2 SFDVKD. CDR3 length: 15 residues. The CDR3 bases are TGTGCCACCAGCCACGGGGGGGTAGGCAATCAGCCCCAGCATTTT. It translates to CATSHGGVGNQPQHF.

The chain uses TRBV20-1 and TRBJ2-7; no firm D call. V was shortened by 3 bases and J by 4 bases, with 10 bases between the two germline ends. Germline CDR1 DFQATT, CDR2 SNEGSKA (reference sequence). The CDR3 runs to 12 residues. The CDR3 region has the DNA TGCAGTGCTAGTCCTACACAGTACGAGCAGTACTTC. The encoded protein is CSASPTQYEQYF.

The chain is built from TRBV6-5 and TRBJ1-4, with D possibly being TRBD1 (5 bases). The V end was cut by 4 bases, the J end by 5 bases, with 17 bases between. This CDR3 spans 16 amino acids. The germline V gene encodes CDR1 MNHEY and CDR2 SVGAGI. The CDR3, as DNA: TGTGCCAGCAGTTCACTTAAGACAGTAAGAAATGAAAAACTGTTTTTT. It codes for CASSSLKTVRNEKLFF.

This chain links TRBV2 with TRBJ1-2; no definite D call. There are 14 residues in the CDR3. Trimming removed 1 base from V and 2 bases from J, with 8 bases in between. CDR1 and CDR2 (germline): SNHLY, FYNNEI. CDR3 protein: CASSEESGNYGYTF. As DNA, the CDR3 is TGTGCCAGCAGTGAAGAATCCGGGAACTATGGCTACACCTTC.

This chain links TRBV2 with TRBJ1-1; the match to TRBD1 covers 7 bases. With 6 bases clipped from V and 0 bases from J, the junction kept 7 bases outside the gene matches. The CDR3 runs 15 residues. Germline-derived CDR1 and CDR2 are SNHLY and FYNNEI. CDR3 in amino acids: CASSSQGVLNTEAFF. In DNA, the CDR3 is TGTGCCAGCAGCTCCCAGGGGGTACTGAACACTGAAGCTTTCTTT.

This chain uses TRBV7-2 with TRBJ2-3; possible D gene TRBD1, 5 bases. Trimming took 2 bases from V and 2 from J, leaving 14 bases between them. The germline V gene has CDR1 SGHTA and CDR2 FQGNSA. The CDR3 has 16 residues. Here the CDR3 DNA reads TGTGCCAGCAGCTTAATGGGGCCGTCTACCACAGATACGCAGTATTTT. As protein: CASSLMGPSTTDTQYF.

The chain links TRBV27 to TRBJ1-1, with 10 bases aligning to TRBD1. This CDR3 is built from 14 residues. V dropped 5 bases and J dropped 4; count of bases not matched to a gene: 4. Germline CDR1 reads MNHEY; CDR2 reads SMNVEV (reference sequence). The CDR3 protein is CASSDRGLGTEAFF. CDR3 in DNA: TGTGCCAGCAGTGACAGGGGGCTGGGCACTGAAGCTTTCTTT.

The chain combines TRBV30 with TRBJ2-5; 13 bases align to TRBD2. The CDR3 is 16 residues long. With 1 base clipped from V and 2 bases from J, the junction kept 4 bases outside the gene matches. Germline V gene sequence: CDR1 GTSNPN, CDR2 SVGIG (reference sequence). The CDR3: CAWSAGLAGPQETQYF. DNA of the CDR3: TGTGCCTGGAGTGCGGGACTAGCGGGACCGCAAGAGACCCAGTACTTC.

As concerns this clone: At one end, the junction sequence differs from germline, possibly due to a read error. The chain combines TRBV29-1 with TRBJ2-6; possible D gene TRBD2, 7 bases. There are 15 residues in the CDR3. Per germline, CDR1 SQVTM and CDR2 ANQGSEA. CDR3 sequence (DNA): TGCAGCGTTGAGCAGCGGGGCGCGGGGGCTAACGTCCTGACTTTC. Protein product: CSVEQRGAGANVLTF.

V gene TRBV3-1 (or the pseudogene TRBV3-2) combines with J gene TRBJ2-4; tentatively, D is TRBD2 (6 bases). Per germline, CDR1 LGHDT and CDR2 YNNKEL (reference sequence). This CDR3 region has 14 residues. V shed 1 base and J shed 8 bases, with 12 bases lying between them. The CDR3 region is CASSQGVGGDIQYF. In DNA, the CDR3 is TGTGCCAGCAGCCAAGGTGTCGGGGGAGACATTCAGTACTTC.

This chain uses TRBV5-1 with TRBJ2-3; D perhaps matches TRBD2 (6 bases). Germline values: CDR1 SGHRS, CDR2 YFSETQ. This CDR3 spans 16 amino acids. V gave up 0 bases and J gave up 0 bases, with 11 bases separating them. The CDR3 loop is CASSLGDWQSTDTQYF. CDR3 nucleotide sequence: TGCGCCAGCAGCTTGGGGGACTGGCAAAGCACAGATACGCAGTATTTT. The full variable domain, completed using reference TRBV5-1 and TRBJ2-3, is KAGVTQTPRYLIKTRGQQVTLSCSPISGHRSVSWYQQTPGQGLQFLFEYFSETQRNKGNFPGRFSGRQFSNSRSEMNVSTLELGDSALYLCASSLGDWQSTDTQYFGPGTRLTVL.

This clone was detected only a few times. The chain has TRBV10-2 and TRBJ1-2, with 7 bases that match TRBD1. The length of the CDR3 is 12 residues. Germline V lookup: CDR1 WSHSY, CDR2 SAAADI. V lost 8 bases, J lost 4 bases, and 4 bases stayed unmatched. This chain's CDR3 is CASLRDSYGYTF. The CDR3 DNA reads TGCGCCAGCCTCCGGGACAGCTATGGCTACACCTTC.

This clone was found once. The CDR3 region has the DNA TGTGCCAGCAGCGGGGACACGCGAAACATTCAGTACTTC. Encoded protein: CASSGDTRNIQYF. The genes are TRBV7-9 and TRBJ2-4; tentative D call: TRBD1 (6 bases). The germline V and J ends were trimmed by 5 bases and 6 bases, with 11 bases remaining between them. CDR1 is SEHNR and CDR2 is FQNEAQ in the germline V gene (reference sequence). CDR3 length equals 13 residues.